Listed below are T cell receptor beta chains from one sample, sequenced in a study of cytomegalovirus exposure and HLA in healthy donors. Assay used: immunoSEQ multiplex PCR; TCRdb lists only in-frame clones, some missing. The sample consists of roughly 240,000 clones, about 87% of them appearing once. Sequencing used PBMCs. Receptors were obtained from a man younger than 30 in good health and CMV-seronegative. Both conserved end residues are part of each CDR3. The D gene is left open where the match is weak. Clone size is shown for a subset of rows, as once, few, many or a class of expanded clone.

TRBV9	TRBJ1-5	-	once	TGTGCCAGCAGCGTAGAATCGGGGGGTCAGCCCCAGCATTTT	CASSVESGGQPQHF
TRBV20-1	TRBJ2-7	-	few	TGCAGTGCTATTCTAGCCGGCGAGCAGTACTTC	CSAILAGEQYF
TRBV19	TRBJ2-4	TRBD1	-	TGTGCCAGTACCCCGGACAGGGGGTTAGCCAAAAACATTCAGTACTTC	CASTPDRGLAKNIQYF
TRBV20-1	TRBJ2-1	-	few	TGCAGTGCTACGGGAGGGGGCGAGCAGTTCTTC	CSATGGGEQFF
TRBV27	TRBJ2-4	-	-	TGTGCCAGCCAAAGGAGACCCCCAGGTACGGGGAAGGACAAAAACATTCAGTACTTC	CASQRRPPGTGKDKNIQYF
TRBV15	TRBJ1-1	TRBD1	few	TGTGCCACCAGCAGAGAACAGGGGCAGGGTGAAGCTTTCTTT	CATSREQGQGEAFF
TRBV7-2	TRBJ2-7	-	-	TGTGCCAGCAGCTTAGTCGGGTCAGGGTACGACGAGCAGTACTTC	CASSLVGSGYDEQYF
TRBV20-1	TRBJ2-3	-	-	TGCAGTGCTAGCCGGGACTCACAGTATTTT	CSASRDSQYF
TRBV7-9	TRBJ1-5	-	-	TGTGCCAGCAGCTCAACCCTAAGCTGGGGCCAGCCCCAGCATTTT	CASSSTLSWGQPQHF
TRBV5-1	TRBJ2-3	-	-	TGCGCCAGCAGCTTCGGGGACTTTTCCTACGATACGCAGTATTTT	CASSFGDFSYDTQYF
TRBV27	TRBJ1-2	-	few	TGTGCCAGCAGTTTTACAGATAACTATGGCTACACCTTC	CASSFTDNYGYTF
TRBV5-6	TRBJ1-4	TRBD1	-	TGTGCCAGCAGCATGAGACGACAGGGTGGTAATGAAAAACTGTTTTTT	CASSMRRQGGNEKLFF
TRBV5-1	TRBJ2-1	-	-	TGCGCCAGCAGCTCACAGGGTCTAGGATACAATGAGCAGTTCTTC	CASSSQGLGYNEQFF
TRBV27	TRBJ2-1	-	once	TGTGCCAGTAACTCACACAATGAGCAGTTCTTC	CASNSHNEQFF
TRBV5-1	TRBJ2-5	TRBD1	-	TGCGCCAGCAGCTTGGCAGGGGGCGGTGGGGAGACCCAGTACTTC	CASSLAGGGGETQYF
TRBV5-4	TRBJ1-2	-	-	TGTGCCAGCAGCTTGGACAGAGCTAACTATGGCTACACCTTC	CASSLDRANYGYTF
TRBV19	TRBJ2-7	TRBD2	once	TGTGCCAGTAGTATGGCGGGAGGGCCCTACGAGCAGTACTTC	CASSMAGGPYEQYF
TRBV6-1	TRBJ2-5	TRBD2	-	TGTGCCAGCAGTTTAGCGGGAGCAGAGACCCAGTACTTC	CASSLAGAETQYF
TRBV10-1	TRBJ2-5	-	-	TGCGCCAGCAGTGAGCTGGACAGTCAAGAGACCCAGTACTTC	CASSELDSQETQYF
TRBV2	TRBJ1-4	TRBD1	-	TGTGCCAGCAGTAAGTCCGGGACAGCAAGTGAAAAACTGTTTTTT	CASSKSGTASEKLFF
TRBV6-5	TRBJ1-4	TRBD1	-	TGTGCCAGCAGTTCCGGGACAGCCAATGAAAAACTGTTTTTT	CASSSGTANEKLFF
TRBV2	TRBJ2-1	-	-	TGTGCCAGCAGTCGGCGGAGGGGGCCAGACAATGAGCAGTTCTTC	CASSRRRGPDNEQFF
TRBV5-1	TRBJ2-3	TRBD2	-	TGCGCCAGCAAAGTCCCAGAAGGCGGGGGGGCAGATACGCAGTATTTT	CASKVPEGGGADTQYF
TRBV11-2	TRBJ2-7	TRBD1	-	TGTGCCAGCAGCGCGCTCGGGGACAGGGCTTACGAGCAGTACTTC	CASSALGDRAYEQYF
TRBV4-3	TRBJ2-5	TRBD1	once	TGCGCCAGCAGCCTGGACAGGGTAGGGGCCCAGTACTTC	CASSLDRVGAQYF
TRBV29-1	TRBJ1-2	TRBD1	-	TGCAGCGTTGAGAGGACAGGGAAACGACGTGGCTACACCTTC	CSVERTGKRRGYTF
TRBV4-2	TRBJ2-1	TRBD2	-	TGTGCCAGCAGCCAAGGGACTAGCGGGAGCGATGAGCAGTTCTTC	CASSQGTSGSDEQFF
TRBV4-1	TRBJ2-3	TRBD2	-	TGCGCCAGCAGCCAACGGGGGGACACAGATACGCAGTATTTT	CASSQRGDTDTQYF
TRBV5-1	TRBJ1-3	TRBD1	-	TGCGCCAGCAGCTACCTTCTACAGGGGAGCGGAGGAAACACCATATATTTT	CASSYLLQGSGGNTIYF
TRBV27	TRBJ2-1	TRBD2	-	TGTGCCAGCAGTATAGCGGGAGGGTTCAATGAGCAGTTCTTC	CASSIAGGFNEQFF
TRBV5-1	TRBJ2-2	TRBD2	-	TGCGCCAGCAGCGGAACCACTAGCGGGGGCACCGGGGAGCTGTTTTTT	CASSGTTSGGTGELFF
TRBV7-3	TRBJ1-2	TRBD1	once	TGTGCCAGCAGCTTCGGGACAGGGGACAACTATGGCTACACCTTC	CASSFGTGDNYGYTF
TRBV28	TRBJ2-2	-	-	TGTGCCAGCAGTAAGGGGTCGGACCGGGAGCTGTTTTTT	CASSKGSDRELFF
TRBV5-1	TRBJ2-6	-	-	TGCGCCAGTACCACAAACTCTGGGGCCAACGTCCTGACTTTC	CASTTNSGANVLTF
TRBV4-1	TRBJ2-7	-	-	TGCGCCAGCAGCCATTCATTCCTAGCGCCGATCTACGAGCAGTACTTC	CASSHSFLAPIYEQYF
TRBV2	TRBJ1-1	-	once	TGTGCCAGCAGTGATTCCCCCGGCACTGAAGCTTTCTTT	CASSDSPGTEAFF
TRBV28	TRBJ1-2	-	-	TGTGCCAGCAGCACCACAGGGCTTGAGCAGCCAGTGGGATTTCCCTATGGCTACACCTTC	CASSTTGLEQPVGFPYGYTF
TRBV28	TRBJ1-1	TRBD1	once	TGTGCCAGCCGGGACAGCGGGTCGCGGACTGAAGCTTTCTTT	CASRDSGSRTEAFF
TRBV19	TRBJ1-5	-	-	TGTGCCATCTCAGGGTCACTCAATCAGCCCCAGCATTTT	CAISGSLNQPQHF
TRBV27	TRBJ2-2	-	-	TGTGCCAGCAGTTTTGGTAGCTCTTACACCGGGGAGCTGTTTTTT	CASSFGSSYTGELFF
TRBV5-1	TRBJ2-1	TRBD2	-	TGCGCCAGCAGCTGGGAGGGACTAGCCCGATTCAATGAGCAGTTCTTC	CASSWEGLARFNEQFF
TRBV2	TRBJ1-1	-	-	TGTGCCAGCACTGGGGGGTGGGGCACTGAAGCTTTCTTT	CASTGGWGTEAFF
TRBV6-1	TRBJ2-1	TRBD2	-	TGTGCCAGCAGTGGCCGACTAGCGGGGGATGAGCAGTTCTTC	CASSGRLAGDEQFF
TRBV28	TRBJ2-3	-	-	TGTGCCAGCAGTAGCCCATCCAGAGCGGCAGATACGCAGTATTTT	CASSSPSRAADTQYF
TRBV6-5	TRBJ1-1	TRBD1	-	TGTGCCAGCAGTTTCGACAGGGGGCAGGGCACTGAAGCTTTCTTT	CASSFDRGQGTEAFF
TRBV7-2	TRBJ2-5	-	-	TGTGCCAGCAGCTCGGTAGAGACCCAGTACTTC	CASSSVETQYF
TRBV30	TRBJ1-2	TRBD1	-	TGTGCCTGGAGTCAATCGACAGGGTTTGACGGCTACACCTTC	CAWSQSTGFDGYTF
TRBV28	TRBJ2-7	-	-	TGTGCCAGCAGTTTAGTCCTCGCGTCCGAGCAGTACTTC	CASSLVLASEQYF
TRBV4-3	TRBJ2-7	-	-	TGCGCCAGCAGCCAGGGGGCAGGATACGAGCAGTACTTC	CASSQGAGYEQYF
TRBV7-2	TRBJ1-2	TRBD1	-	TGTGCCAGCAGCTTAACACTTACAGGGGGAAGTGGCTACACCTTC	CASSLTLTGGSGYTF
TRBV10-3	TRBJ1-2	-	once	TGTGCCATCAGTGCGACCGGGGACTCTGGAGGCTACACCTTC	CAISATGDSGGYTF
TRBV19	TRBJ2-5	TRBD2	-	TGTGCCAGTAGTATTCCGGGGGGGGAAAAGACCCAGTACTTC	CASSIPGGEKTQYF
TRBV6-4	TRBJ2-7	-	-	TGTGCCAGCATTAGCGGATACGAGCAGTACTTC	CASISGYEQYF
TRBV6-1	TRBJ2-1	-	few	TGTGCCAGCAGTGTCCTGACGGAGCACAATGAGCAGTTCTTC	CASSVLTEHNEQFF
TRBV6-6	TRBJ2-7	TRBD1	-	TGTGCCAGCAGTTACGGGACAGCTACCTACGAGCAGTACTTC	CASSYGTATYEQYF